The entry below describes one TCR beta chain. Profiled with immunoSEQ multiplex PCR; TCRdb holds only in-frame clones, not every one. The sample gives fewer than 40,000 clones, roughly 92% of which show up once; approximately 10% is in the top ten. The data belong to a study of PD-L1 blockade in urothelial cancer. The overall study: Median T cell yield per blood sample was more than 120,000 cells.

The ends lost 4 bases at V and 4 bases at J; junction bases unmatched: 7. The CDR3 is made up of 15 amino acids. Germline lookup yields CDR1 SEHNR and CDR2 FQNEAQ (reference sequence). Noted time point: pretreatment peripheral blood. This chain uses TRBV7-9 with TRBJ1-2; 9 bases are a match to TRBD1. The sequenced sample was PBMCs, obtained around atezolizumab (anti-PD-L1) treatment. The sequence derives from a woman aged 60-75 years with urothelial cancer. CDR3 sequence: CASSSRDRVVYGYTF. CDR3 nucleotide sequence: TGTGCCAGCAGCTCCCGGGACAGGGTCGTCTATGGCTACACCTTC.